This entry lists 31 T cell receptor beta chains sequenced from one sample in a study of yellow fever vaccine responses in identical twins. TCRdb re-called the RT-PCR reads with MiXCR, one entry per CDR3 protein. The sample shows over 15,000 distinct CDR3 sequences, approximately 68% of them seen only once. The sequencing here drew on T cells from blood (PBMCs), unsorted or a sorted subset (not recorded which), taken before or after yellow fever vaccination (not recorded which). These receptors all stem from a young woman who received the yellow fever vaccine.

The chain carries TRBV7-6 and TRBJ1-4; 7 nucleotides line up with TRBD1. This CDR3 is 15 amino acids long. The germline V gene has CDR1 SGHVS and CDR2 FNYEAQ. The junction had 0 bases not matched to a gene; V was cut back by 1 base and J by 1 base. CDR3 in DNA: TGTGCCAGCAGCTTAGGGACAGGAACTAATGAAAAACTGTTTTTT. It translates to CASSLGTGTNEKLFF.

The sample holds a few counts of this clonotype. The chain has TRBV7-6 and TRBJ2-7; D remains unclear. The CDR3 length is 12 residues. Per the germline V gene, CDR1 is SGHVS and CDR2 is FNYEAQ. V lost 2 bases to trimming and J lost 6 bases, with 8 bases between them. CDR3: CASSLIASEQYF. Here the CDR3 DNA reads TGTGCCAGCAGCTTAATAGCCTCCGAGCAGTACTTC.

The chain employs TRBV6-1 and TRBJ2-3; 7 bases match TRBD1. J lost 4 bases, V lost 4 bases, and 14 bases had no gene match. Germline lookup yields CDR1 MNHNS and CDR2 SASEGT. The CDR3 sequence is 17 residues long. The CDR3 region has the DNA TGTGCCAGCAGTGGAGGGACAGTTACCTTTCCCGCAGATACGCAGTATTTT. Translation gives CASSGGTVTFPADTQYF.

The sample holds a few counts of this clonotype. The chain is built from TRBV6-5 and TRBJ2-3, with D perhaps matching TRBD1 (6 bases). The germline gives CDR1 MNHEY, CDR2 SVGAGI. The CDR3 totals 18 residues. Trimming left V 4 bases short and J 2 bases short, with 22 bases between. CDR3 sequence (DNA): TGTGCCAGCAGTTTACGATCACCCCGGACAGCCAACACAGATACGCAGTATTTT. It codes for CASSLRSPRTANTDTQYF.

V and J are TRBV12-3 or TRBV12-4 and TRBJ2-1; D unresolved. The CDR3 is made up of 11 amino acids. V was trimmed by 3 bases and J by 8 bases, leaving 5 bases between them. CDR3 loop: CASSFGHEQFF. DNA for the CDR3: TGTGCCAGCAGTTTTGGCCATGAGCAGTTCTTC.

V is TRBV29-1 and J is TRBJ1-1, with D uncertain. Germline loops: CDR1 SQVTM, CDR2 ANQGSEA. The CDR3 has 14 residues. V lost 0 bases to trimming and J lost 8 bases, with 16 bases between them. The DNA of the CDR3 is TGCAGCGTTGAAGAAGGCTCTCGGTTCTCCGAAGCTTTCTTT. It encodes CSVEEGSRFSEAFF.

The J gene is TRBJ2-3, the V gene TRBV18; D call uncertain. The CDR3 totals 14 residues. Germline loops: CDR1 KGHSH, CDR2 LQKENI. Trimming shortened V by 2 bases and J by 0 bases, and 6 bases separated the two germline ends. The CDR3 here is CASSPAVSTDTQYF. CDR3 bases: TGTGCCAGCTCACCAGCGGTCAGCACAGATACGCAGTATTTT.

The chain recombines TRBV5-1 with TRBJ2-1, with TRBD2 identical over 13 bases. Per the germline V gene, CDR1 is SGHRS and CDR2 is YFSETQ. Trimming removed 2 bases from V and 5 bases from J; junction bases left unmatched: 4. The CDR3 is made up of 16 amino acids. CDR3 region: CASSLTSGGANNEQFF. The CDR3, as DNA: TGCGCCAGCAGCTTAACTAGCGGGGGGGCCAACAATGAGCAGTTCTTC.

The chain employs TRBV9 and TRBJ1-1; D call uncertain. The germline V and J ends were trimmed by 0 bases and 2 bases, with 20 bases remaining between them. This CDR3 is built from 18 residues. Germline CDR1 is SGDLS and CDR2 is YYNGEE. The CDR3 sequence is CASSVVPQNYGVNTEAFF. The CDR3 nucleotides are TGTGCCAGCAGCGTAGTTCCCCAAAACTATGGGGTTAACACTGAAGCTTTCTTT.

The CDR3 DNA reads TGTGCCAGCGCCTCCCCTGGACTAGGTTACTACGAGCAGTACTTC. Translating gives CASASPGLGYYEQYF. The V gene is TRBV12-3 or TRBV12-4, the J gene TRBJ2-7; 7 nucleotides agree with TRBD2. V trimming: 8 bases; J trimming: 3 bases; junction bases outside the gene matches: 13. This CDR3 region has 15 residues.

The chain couples TRBV30 to TRBJ1-1; D gene uncertain. Germline values: CDR1 GTSNPN, CDR2 SVGIG (reference sequence). V was shortened by 2 bases and J by 0 bases, with 13 bases between the two germline ends. This CDR3 is built from 15 residues. The CDR3 is CAWSRCGYLNTEAFF. The CDR3, as DNA: TGTGCCTGGAGTCGATGTGGGTACTTGAACACTGAAGCTTTCTTT.

This clonotype showed up just once. The V call is TRBV12-3 or TRBV12-4, the J call TRBJ2-2; D is uncertain. There are 15 residues in the CDR3. V dropped 5 bases and J dropped 7 bases, with 17 bases sitting between them. The CDR3 region is CASSLGPPKGGELFF. CDR3 DNA sequence: TGTGCCAGCAGTCTAGGCCCCCCCAAGGGCGGGGAGCTGTTTTTT.

V gene TRBV10-3 combines with J gene TRBJ1-1; possible D gene TRBD1, 5 bases. Germline V gene data show CDR1 as ENHRY and CDR2 as SYGVKD. This CDR3 is 16 amino acids long. V shed 3 bases and J shed 0 bases, with 14 bases lying between them. CDR3 nucleotides: TGTGCCATCAGTGATTACAGCGGACAAATGAACACTGAAGCTTTCTTT. Translation: CAISDYSGQMNTEAFF.

The chain has TRBV21-1 and TRBJ2-5; the table's TRBD1 call for D was not verified on the DNA. TRBV21-1 is annotated as a pseudogene. This CDR3 contains 15 residues. CDR3 nucleotides: TGTGCCAGCAGCAAAGACCGACAGGGCCAAGAGACCCAGTACTTC. Translating it yields CASSKDRQGQETQYF.

There are a few counts of this clonotype. V gene TRBV11-1 combines with J gene TRBJ2-1, with 7 nucleotides matching TRBD2. The V gene end was trimmed by 2 bases and the J gene end by 4 bases; junction bases not matched to a gene: 5. The CDR3 runs to 15 residues. In germline, CDR1 is SGHAT, CDR2 FQDESV (reference sequence). The CDR3 region has the DNA TGTGCCAGCAGCTTATCTCTAGCGGAGTACAATGAGCAGTTCTTC. Translation gives CASSLSLAEYNEQFF.

In the case of this clonotype: Compared with germline, one end of the junction differs, possibly owing to a read error. This sequence joins TRBV7-9 and TRBJ2-5; 8 positions agree with TRBD2. The CDR3 totals 13 residues. Germline V CDR1 and CDR2: SEHNR, FQNEAQ (reference sequence). The CDR3 DNA follows: TGTGCCAGCAGCATAGCGGGGCAAGAGACCCAGTACTTC. Translated: CASSIAGQETQYF.

This clonotype was seen a single time. The chain joins TRBV4-2 to TRBJ1-1; D is unresolved. V was cut by 0 bases and J by 0 bases, with 14 bases left in between. CDR1 is LGHNA and CDR2 is YNFKEQ in the germline V gene. The CDR3 is 17 amino acids. The DNA of the CDR3 is TGTGCCAGCAGCCAAGAGAATAGTCCGGGAATGAACACTGAAGCTTTCTTT. Its translation is CASSQENSPGMNTEAFF.

V gene TRBV29-1 combines with J gene TRBJ1-2; D not certain. This CDR3 has 13 amino acids. Trimming stripped 7 bases from V and 5 bases from J, with 17 bases between. The germline V gene has CDR1 SQVTM and CDR2 ANQGSEA. The CDR3 protein is CSARTSGAYGYTF. The DNA of the CDR3 is TGCAGCGCTCGGACCTCAGGTGCTTATGGCTACACCTTC.

The table lists this clonotype with a few counts. The chain couples TRBV27 to TRBJ2-1; the D gene is possibly TRBD2 (6 bases). Trimming left V 5 bases short and J 6 bases short, with 14 bases between. This CDR3 is built from 14 residues. Germline assignment: CDR1 MNHEY and CDR2 SMNVEV (reference sequence). For the CDR3, the DNA is TGTGCCAGCAGTGTCGGGACTGGGTCCAATGAGCAGTTCTTC. Translated, it gives CASSVGTGSNEQFF.

The chain links TRBV5-4 to TRBJ2-1; tentative D call: TRBD2 (6 bases). The V and J ends lost 1 base and 7 bases respectively, with 9 bases between them. The germline V gene has CDR1 SGHNT and CDR2 YYREEE (reference sequence). The CDR3 consists of 13 residues. The CDR3 sequence: CASSLTSSNEQFF. The CDR3 DNA reads as TGTGCCAGCAGCTTGACTAGCTCGAATGAGCAGTTCTTC.

This chain links TRBV5-1 with TRBJ1-6; 7 positions match TRBD1. The V and J ends lost 5 bases and 11 bases, in that order; junction bases with no gene match: 4. This CDR3 comprises 12 residues. Germline CDR1 SGHRS, CDR2 YFSETQ. The CDR3 protein is CASRRDSTPLHF. The CDR3 DNA reads TGCGCCAGCAGACGGGACAGCACACCCCTCCACTTT.

This chain uses TRBV28 with TRBJ1-2; the D gene is possibly TRBD1 (6 bases). The germline V gene has CDR1 MDHEN and CDR2 SYDVKM. This CDR3 has 15 amino acids. V lost 5 bases and J 8 bases, leaving 21 bases between the germline ends. The CDR3 protein is CASSQPGSRGGGYTF. Here the CDR3 DNA reads TGTGCCAGCAGTCAACCGGGGTCGAGGGGGGGCGGCTACACCTTC.

This chain connects TRBV20-1 to TRBJ1-2, with 8 bases matching TRBD1. Germline V gene data show CDR1 as DFQATT and CDR2 as SNEGSKA (reference sequence). The CDR3 runs 13 residues. V lost 6 bases, J lost 5 bases, and 8 bases stayed unmatched. Here the CDR3 DNA reads TGCAGTGCGCGACAGGGGATATTTTATGGCTACACCTTC. Translation gives CSARQGIFYGYTF.

This clonotype was picked up a small number of times. The J gene is TRBJ1-6, the V gene TRBV28; D is uncertain. CDR1 and CDR2 (germline): MDHEN, SYDVKM. V shed 4 bases and J shed 12 bases, with 16 bases lying between them. The CDR3 extends over 14 amino acids. CDR3 in DNA: TGTGCCAGCAGTTATCGGGAGCGGTCTTTACCCCTCCACTTT. Its protein is CASSYRERSLPLHF.

The gene calls are TRBV2 and TRBJ2-7; D not resolved. V lost 1 base to trimming and J lost 7 bases, with 8 bases between them. The CDR3 extends over 12 amino acids. CDR1 is SNHLY, CDR2 FYNNEI, per germline. The CDR3 DNA reads TGTGCCAGCAGTGAAGTTCCCCCAGAGCAGTACTTC. Translating gives CASSEVPPEQYF.

This chain joins TRBV11-1 and TRBJ2-5, with 8 bases aligning to TRBD1. V lost 5 bases, J lost 3 bases, and 8 bases stayed unmatched. CDR1 is SGHAT, CDR2 FQDESV, per germline (reference sequence). This CDR3 comprises 15 residues. The CDR3 loop reads CASSHGQGREETQYF. CDR3 nucleotide sequence: TGTGCCAGCAGCCACGGACAGGGAAGGGAAGAGACCCAGTACTTC. The entire variable domain, with the rest obtained from reference TRBV11-1 and TRBJ2-5, is as follows: EAEVAQSPRYKITEKSQAVAFWCDPISGHATLYWYRQILGQGPELLVQFQDESVVDDSQLPKDRFSAERLKGVDSTLKIQPAELGDSAMYLCASSHGQGREETQYFGPGTRLLVL.

The chain links TRBV29-1 to TRBJ2-7; D tentatively fits TRBD1 or TRBD2 (5 bases each). The germline gives CDR1 SQVTM, CDR2 ANQGSEA. This CDR3 has 12 amino acids. The V and J ends lost 5 bases and 3 bases respectively, with 11 bases between them. CDR3 in DNA: TGCAGCGTTACTTGGGGGATCTACGAGCAGTACTTC. It yields the protein CSVTWGIYEQYF.

The chain carries TRBV27 and TRBJ1-1; a possible D gene is TRBD1 (5 bases). Between the trimmed V and J ends, which lost 5 bases and 1 base, there was a span of 11 bases. The CDR3 is made up of 14 amino acids. CDR1 is MNHEY, CDR2 SMNVEV, per germline (reference sequence). Written as DNA, the CDR3 is TGTGCCAGCAGTCCGGGGACGGCGAACACTGAAGCTTTCTTT. It specifies CASSPGTANTEAFF.

The chain employs TRBV7-9 and TRBJ2-5; 7 bases map to TRBD2. V trimming: 5 bases; J trimming: 4 bases; junction bases outside the gene matches: 7. Germline V gene lookup returns CDR1 SEHNR and CDR2 FQNEAQ (reference sequence). The CDR3 runs 14 residues. The CDR3 bases are TGTGCCAGCAGCCCCCGTGGGGGGGGAGAGACCCAGTACTTC. This sequence encodes CASSPRGGGETQYF.

The V gene is TRBV4-1, the J gene TRBJ2-1; TRBD2 agrees at 8 bases. This CDR3 spans 14 amino acids. The germline V gene encodes CDR1 MGHRA and CDR2 YSYEKL. With 0 bases clipped from V and 10 bases from J, the junction kept 5 bases outside the gene matches. The CDR3 bases are TGCGCCAGCAGCCAAGAGGGAGCGGGGGTAGAGCAGTTCTTC. Its translation is CASSQEGAGVEQFF.

This clonotype appeared a few times. V is TRBV6-5 and J is TRBJ2-7; 15 nucleotides line up with TRBD2. The germline CDR1 and CDR2 sequences are MNHEY and SVGAGI. This CDR3 region has 16 residues. The junction had 2 bases not matched to a gene; V was cut back by 2 bases and J by 3 bases. CDR3 sequence: CASSYRTSGRVYEQYF. In DNA form, the CDR3 reads TGTGCCAGCAGTTACCGGACTAGCGGGAGGGTCTACGAGCAGTACTTC.